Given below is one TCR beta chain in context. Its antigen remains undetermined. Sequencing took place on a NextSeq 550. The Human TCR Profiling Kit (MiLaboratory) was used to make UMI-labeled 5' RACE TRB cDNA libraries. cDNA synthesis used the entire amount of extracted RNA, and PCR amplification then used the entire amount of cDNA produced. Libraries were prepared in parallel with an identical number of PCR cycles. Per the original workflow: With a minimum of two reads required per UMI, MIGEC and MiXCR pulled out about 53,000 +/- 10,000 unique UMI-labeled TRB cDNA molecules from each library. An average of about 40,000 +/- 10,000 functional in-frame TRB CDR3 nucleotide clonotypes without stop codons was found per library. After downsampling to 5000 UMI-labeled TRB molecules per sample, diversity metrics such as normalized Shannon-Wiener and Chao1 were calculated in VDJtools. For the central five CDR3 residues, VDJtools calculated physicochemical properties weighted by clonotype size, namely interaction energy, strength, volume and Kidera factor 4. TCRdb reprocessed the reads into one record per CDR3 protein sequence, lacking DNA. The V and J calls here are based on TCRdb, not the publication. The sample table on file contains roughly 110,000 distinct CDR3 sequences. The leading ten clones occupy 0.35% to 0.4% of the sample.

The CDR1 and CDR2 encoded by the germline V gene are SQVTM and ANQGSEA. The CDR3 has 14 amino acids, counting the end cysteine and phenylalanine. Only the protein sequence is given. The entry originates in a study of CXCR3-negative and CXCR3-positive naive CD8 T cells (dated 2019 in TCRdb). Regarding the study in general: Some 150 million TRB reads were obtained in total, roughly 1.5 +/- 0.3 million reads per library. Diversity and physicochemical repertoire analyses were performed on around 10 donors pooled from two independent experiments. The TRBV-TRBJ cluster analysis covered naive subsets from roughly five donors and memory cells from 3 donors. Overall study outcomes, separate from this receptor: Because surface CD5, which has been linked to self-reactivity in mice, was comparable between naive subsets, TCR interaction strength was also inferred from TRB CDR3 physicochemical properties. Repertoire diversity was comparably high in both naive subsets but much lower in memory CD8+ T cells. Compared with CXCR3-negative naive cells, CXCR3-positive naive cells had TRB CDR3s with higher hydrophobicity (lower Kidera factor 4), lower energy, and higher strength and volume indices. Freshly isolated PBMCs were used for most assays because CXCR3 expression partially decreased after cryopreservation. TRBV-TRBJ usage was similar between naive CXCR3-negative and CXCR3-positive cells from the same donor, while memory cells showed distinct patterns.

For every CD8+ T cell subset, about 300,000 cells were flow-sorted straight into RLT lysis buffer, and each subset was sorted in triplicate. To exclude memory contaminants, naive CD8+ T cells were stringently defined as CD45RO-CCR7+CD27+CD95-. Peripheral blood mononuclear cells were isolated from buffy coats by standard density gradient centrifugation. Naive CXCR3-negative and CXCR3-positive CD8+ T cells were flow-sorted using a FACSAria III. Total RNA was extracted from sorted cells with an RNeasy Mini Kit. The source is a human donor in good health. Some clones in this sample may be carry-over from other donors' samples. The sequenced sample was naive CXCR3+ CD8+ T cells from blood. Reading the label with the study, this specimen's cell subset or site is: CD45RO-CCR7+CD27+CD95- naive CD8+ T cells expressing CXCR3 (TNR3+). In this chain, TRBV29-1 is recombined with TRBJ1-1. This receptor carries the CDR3 CSVEDLRQNTEASF.